The T cell receptor (beta chain) described here comes from a study of tumor and adjacent non-tumor tissue in lung cancer. For the study at large: There were about twelve adenocarcinoma, a couple of squamous cell carcinoma and 1 small cell lung cancer cases. Each sample yielded approximately 4 million productive TCRbeta reads on average.

Notes on this clonotype: Its antigen is still unknown.

There are 11 residues in the CDR3. V lost 5 bases and J 4 bases, leaving 7 bases between the germline ends. Per the germline V gene, CDR1 is DFQATT and CDR2 is SNEGSKA (reference sequence). The template was RNA from unsorted bulk tissue. A modified ARM-PCR protocol with three rounds of nested PCR amplified TCRbeta. Each CDR3 protein gets one entry after TCRdb re-called the multiplex PCR reads with MiXCR. The table lists roughly 76,000 distinct CDR3 sequences, about two thirds of them singletons. Study results and caveats: Higher tumor TCR diversity was associated with shorter survival.

This clonotype originated in a woman aged 70-85 years with non-small cell lung cancer. Specimen: lung tumor tissue. The rearrangement joins TRBV20-1 to TRBJ2-3; D gene unclear. The CDR3 loop is CSAGPADTQYF. DNA for the CDR3: TGCAGTGCTGGCCCGGCAGATACGCAGTATTTT.